This T cell receptor (beta chain) came from a study of shared clonotypes between healthy human individuals. The study, taken as a whole, reports: Few donors limited the genetic and exposure-history diversity represented. Large depth notwithstanding, sorted-subset sequencing proved incomplete by rarefaction. It was only blood that was sampled, and tissue repertoires likely differ.

How the authors handled the data: With immunoSEQ giving junction-only sequences and no quality scores, filtering differed. Generated by immunoSEQ multiplex PCR, the TCRdb table keeps only in-frame clones and is missing some. That table furnishes V, J and clone size, whereas the DNA furnished D and trimming. The sample consists of some 2 million clones, 95% of them appearing once. In the case of this clone: Its antigen is still unknown.

Germline CDR1 and CDR2: MNHEY and SVGAGI. Trimming cost V 5 bases and J 3 bases, with 11 bases left between them. This CDR3 has 13 residues. Sequenced: naive CD4+ T cells sorted from blood. The sample's subset: CD45RA+ positively selected. The clonotype originates from a man younger than 35 in good health. The V call is TRBV6-5, the J call TRBJ2-7; the D is unclear. The CDR3 loop reads CASSNRQGYEQYF. The DNA of the CDR3 is TGTGCCAGCAGTAACCGGCAAGGCTACGAGCAGTACTTC.